These T cell receptor beta chains were read from a single sample in a study of OX40 agonist ivuxolimab in advanced cancers. TCRdb keeps only in-frame clones here, not all; method: immunoSEQ multiplex PCR. The sample lists approximately 100,000 clones, 87% seen once, with approximately 0.5% in the top ten. The specimen comprised CD4+ or CD8+ T cells sorted from blood, sampled in a trial of the OX40 agonist ivuxolimab. The receptors here all came from an adult with an advanced solid tumor such as melanoma, head and neck, liver or kidney cancer. The CDR3 runs from the conserved cysteine through the conserved F or W. A D gene is named only where the DNA matches it firmly. A row's size may be missing; if present it is once, few, many or a size class.

j_gene: TRBJ1-4; abundance: many; v_gene: TRBV14; d_gene: -; CDR3aa: CASSRGTYEKLFF; CDR3nt: TGTGCCAGCAGCCGCGGGACGTATGAAAAACTGTTTTTT
j_gene: TRBJ1-1; abundance: -; v_gene: TRBV5-1; d_gene: -; CDR3aa: CASSLAIGQEAFF; CDR3nt: TGCGCCAGCAGCTTGGCAATAGGACAGGAAGCTTTCTTT
j_gene: TRBJ2-1; abundance: -; v_gene: TRBV4-1; d_gene: TRBD1; CDR3aa: CASSLGQGPKKQFF; CDR3nt: TGCGCCAGCAGCCTAGGACAGGGACCAAAAAAGCAGTTCTTC
j_gene: TRBJ2-7; abundance: -; v_gene: TRBV4-2; d_gene: -; CDR3aa: CASSQAGQTSYEQYF; CDR3nt: TGTGCCAGCAGCCAGGCCGGACAGACCTCCTACGAGCAGTACTTC
j_gene: TRBJ1-1; abundance: -; v_gene: TRBV7-8; d_gene: -; CDR3aa: CASSSPRDATGAFF; CDR3nt: TGTGCCAGCAGCTCACCTCGGGACGCCACAGGGGCTTTCTTT
j_gene: TRBJ2-4; abundance: -; v_gene: TRBV7-2; d_gene: -; CDR3aa: CASSSPRGENIQYF; CDR3nt: TGTGCCAGCAGCTCCCCCAGGGGCGAGAACATTCAGTACTTC
j_gene: TRBJ2-5; abundance: -; v_gene: TRBV19; d_gene: TRBD1; CDR3aa: CASSADRGIQETQYF; CDR3nt: TGTGCCAGTAGCGCGGACAGGGGGATTCAAGAGACCCAGTACTTC
j_gene: TRBJ1-1; abundance: -; v_gene: TRBV6-1; d_gene: -; CDR3aa: CASSEIRVNTEAFF; CDR3nt: TGTGCCAGCAGTGAAATTAGGGTGAACACTGAAGCTTTCTTT
j_gene: TRBJ2-7; abundance: -; v_gene: TRBV7-9; d_gene: TRBD2; CDR3aa: CASSPRGLTGQYF; CDR3nt: TGTGCCAGCAGCCCGCGGGGGTTAACCGGGCAGTACTTC
j_gene: TRBJ1-1; abundance: -; v_gene: TRBV29-1; d_gene: TRBD1; CDR3aa: CSVGRQGGNTEAFF; CDR3nt: TGCAGCGTTGGCAGACAGGGGGGGAACACTGAAGCTTTCTTT
j_gene: TRBJ1-5; abundance: -; v_gene: TRBV2; d_gene: TRBD1; CDR3aa: CASRMDRGNQPQHF; CDR3nt: TGTGCCAGCAGGATGGACAGGGGTAATCAGCCCCAGCATTTT
j_gene: TRBJ1-2; abundance: -; v_gene: TRBV19; d_gene: -; CDR3aa: CASSIRVQGTYGYTF; CDR3nt: TGTGCCAGTAGTATAAGGGTTCAGGGGACCTATGGCTACACCTTC
j_gene: TRBJ1-1; abundance: -; v_gene: TRBV29-1; d_gene: TRBD1; CDR3aa: CSVAGTANTEAFF; CDR3nt: TGCAGCGTTGCCGGGACAGCTAACACTGAAGCTTTCTTT
j_gene: TRBJ2-7; abundance: -; v_gene: TRBV7-9; d_gene: -; CDR3aa: CASSLQGNPRSRYEQYF; CDR3nt: TGTGCCAGCAGCTTACAGGGAAATCCGCGATCTCGGTACGAGCAGTACTTC
j_gene: TRBJ2-2; abundance: -; v_gene: TRBV18; d_gene: -; CDR3aa: CASSPGTTNTGELFF; CDR3nt: TGTGCCAGCTCACCAGGGACAACGAACACCGGGGAGCTGTTTTTT
j_gene: TRBJ1-2; abundance: -; v_gene: TRBV6-9; d_gene: -; CDR3aa: CASSYSSVGSYGYTF; CDR3nt: TGTGCCAGCAGTTACTCGAGTGTGGGGAGCTATGGCTACACCTTC
j_gene: TRBJ2-1; abundance: -; v_gene: TRBV5-1; d_gene: -; CDR3aa: CASSPNSGLSSYNEQFF; CDR3nt: TGCGCCAGCTCACCTAATTCGGGACTCAGCTCCTACAATGAGCAGTTCTTC
j_gene: TRBJ2-1; abundance: -; v_gene: TRBV20-1; d_gene: -; CDR3aa: CSARYGSEQFF; CDR3nt: TGCAGTGCTAGATATGGGAGTGAGCAGTTCTTC
j_gene: TRBJ2-3; abundance: -; v_gene: TRBV12-5; d_gene: -; CDR3aa: CASATGLPDTQYF; CDR3nt: TGTGCTAGTGCCACGGGACTTCCAGATACGCAGTATTTT